These 18 T cell receptor beta chains were sequenced from one sample in a study of blood T cell repertoires in COVID-19. Produced via immunoSEQ multiplex PCR; TCRdb's table is partial and in-frame only. The sample has some 230,000 clones; roughly 85% are singletons. The material sequenced was peripheral blood. These receptor sequences come from a man aged 35 to 55 with acute or convalescent COVID-19.

The CDR3 coding sequence is TGCGCCAGCAGCCAAACGGACAGGGTCTACGAGCAGTACTTC. Encoded protein: CASSQTDRVYEQYF. The chain employs TRBV4-1 and TRBJ2-7; TRBD1 agrees at 8 bases. The trim removed 2 bases at V and 3 bases at J, leaving 3 bases unmatched. This CDR3 contains 14 residues. The germline CDR1 and CDR2 sequences are MGHRA and YSYEKL.

The chain is built from TRBV6-2 or TRBV6-3 and TRBJ1-2; D gene ambiguous. Trimming took 2 bases from V and 6 from J, leaving 4 bases between them. The germline V gene has CDR1 MNHEY and CDR2 SVGEGT. CDR3 length equals 11 residues. In DNA, the CDR3 is TGTGCCAGCAGTTACGGCCATGGCTACACCTTC. Its protein product is CASSYGHGYTF.

The chain couples TRBV30 to TRBJ2-1; a possible D gene is TRBD2 (6 bases). Germline V gene data show CDR1 as GTSNPN and CDR2 as SVGIG (reference sequence). V was clipped by 5 bases and J by 8 bases, with 22 bases between them. The length of the CDR3 is 15 residues. The CDR3 sequence: CAWAPGTPLADEQFF. CDR3 coding DNA: TGTGCCTGGGCCCCCGGGACTCCTTTGGCCGATGAGCAGTTCTTC.

This clone was recorded once. This chain joins TRBV6-4 and TRBJ1-1, with D hard to call. The V gene's germline CDR1 is MRHNA and CDR2 SNTAGT. CDR3 length: 14 amino acids. V gave up 2 bases and J gave up 2 bases, with 9 bases separating them. The CDR3: CASSDGRENTEAFF. CDR3 DNA: TGTGCCAGCAGTGACGGGAGGGAAAACACTGAAGCTTTCTTT.

This clone was seen more than once but under ten times. This rearrangement joins TRBV29-1 to TRBJ1-2; a possible D gene is TRBD1 (5 bases). This CDR3 contains 12 residues. CDR1 SQVTM and CDR2 ANQGSEA come from the germline V gene. With 4 bases removed from V and 7 bases from J, the gap between germline ends came to 13 bases. Here the CDR3 DNA reads TGCAGCGTTGGCCGGGGGAGGGCTGGCTACACCTTC. Amino acids: CSVGRGRAGYTF.

This clone appeared a single time. The J gene is TRBJ2-2, the V gene TRBV7-3, with a weak D call TRBD2 (5 bases). The V end lost 3 bases, the J end lost 5 bases, and 7 bases lay between the germline ends. Germline CDR1 and CDR2: SGHTA and FQGTGA. CDR3 length: 13 amino acids. The CDR3 region has the DNA TGTGCCAGCAGCTTGAGGGTAACCGGGGAGCTGTTTTTT. Translated: CASSLRVTGELFF.

This clone was seen just once. This chain links TRBV5-1 with TRBJ2-3, with 11 bases that match TRBD2. The junction had 6 bases not matched to a gene; V was cut back by 4 bases and J by 5 bases. This CDR3 comprises 15 residues. From germline, CDR1 is SGHRS and CDR2 YFSETQ. CDR3 region: CASSPTGTSGDTQYF. Written as DNA, the CDR3 is TGCGCCAGCAGCCCGACCGGGACTAGCGGAGATACGCAGTATTTT. Filled out from reference TRBV5-1 and TRBJ2-3, the complete variable domain reads KAGVTQTPRYLIKTRGQQVTLSCSPISGHRSVSWYQQTPGQGLQFLFEYFSETQRNKGNFPGRFSGRQFSNSRSEMNVSTLELGDSALYLCASSPTGTSGDTQYFGPGTRLTVL.

This clone was recorded only once. The V gene is TRBV3-1 (or the pseudogene TRBV3-2), the J gene TRBJ2-1; D might be TRBD1 (6 bases). Trimming took 1 base from V and 2 from J, leaving 6 bases between them. The germline gives CDR1 LGHDT, CDR2 YNNKEL (reference sequence). The CDR3 is 14 amino acids. The CDR3 region has the DNA TGTGCCAGCAGCCAAGGGACAGCCTACAATGAGCAGTTCTTC. It specifies CASSQGTAYNEQFF.

The chain links TRBV10-1 to TRBJ2-5, with D possibly matching TRBD2 (5 bases). From germline, CDR1 is WNHNN and CDR2 SYGVQD (reference sequence). This CDR3 spans 13 amino acids. The V and J ends lost 9 bases and 5 bases respectively, with 16 bases between them. CDR3 region: CASSGEVRETQYF. The CDR3 coding sequence is TGCGCCAGTTCCGGGGAAGTTCGGGAGACCCAGTACTTC.

This chain joins TRBV9 and TRBJ1-2, with TRBD1 matching 7 bases. CDR1 SGDLS and CDR2 YYNGEE come from the germline V gene. The CDR3 has 15 residues. Trimming removed 0 bases from V and 5 bases from J; junction bases left unmatched: 7. CDR3 nucleotide sequence: TGTGCCAGCAGCGTAGATCCGGAGGGGGCATATGGCTACACCTTC. It encodes CASSVDPEGAYGYTF.

V is TRBV5-1 and J is TRBJ1-5, with D possibly matching TRBD1 (5 bases). The CDR3 runs to 16 residues. Trimming removed 3 bases from V and 4 bases from J, with 17 bases in between. Looked up from germline, CDR1 is SGHRS and CDR2 is YFSETQ. CDR3 sequence reads: CASSSGDGRWNQPQHF. CDR3 DNA sequence: TGCGCCAGCAGCTCGGGGGACGGCCGGTGGAATCAGCCCCAGCATTTT.

This clone was seen only a few times. This rearrangement joins TRBV10-1 to TRBJ2-5; 9 bases are shared with TRBD2. The CDR3 is made up of 13 amino acids. V lost 10 bases and J lost 3; bases outside the gene matches: 6. Germline V gene lookup returns CDR1 WNHNN and CDR2 SYGVQD (reference sequence). The DNA of the CDR3 is TGCGCCAACCTATCTAGCGGGGAAGAGACCCAGTACTTC. Protein sequence: CANLSSGEETQYF.

The rearrangement joins TRBV29-1 to TRBJ2-5, with TRBD2 identical over 8 bases. Germline V gene data show CDR1 as SQVTM and CDR2 as ANQGSEA. There are 13 residues in the CDR3. V was pared by 6 bases and J by 5 bases, with 8 bases of the junction left unmatched. CDR3 in DNA: TGCAGCGTCCACTCTTCTAGCGGGGAGACCCAGTACTTC. It translates to CSVHSSSGETQYF.

V gene TRBV6-5 combines with J gene TRBJ2-2; D is uncertain. The V gene's germline CDR1 is MNHEY and CDR2 SVGAGI. There are 12 residues in the CDR3. V lost 1 base to trimming and J lost 7 bases, with 4 bases between them. DNA for the CDR3: TGTGCCAGCAGTTACTTCAGCGGGGAGCTGTTTTTT. This translates into CASSYFSGELFF.

The gene calls are TRBV6-5 and TRBJ1-2; 8 bases fit TRBD1. J gave up 5 bases and V 5 bases, and 4 bases lay outside the gene matches. CDR1 is MNHEY, CDR2 SVGAGI, per germline. The CDR3 has 13 residues. CDR3 sequence: CASSRTGPYGYTF. In DNA form, the CDR3 reads TGTGCCAGCAGTCGGACAGGGCCTTATGGCTACACCTTC.

The rearrangement joins TRBV28 to TRBJ1-2, with a weak D call TRBD1 (5 bases). V was trimmed by 3 bases and J by 7 bases, leaving 12 bases between them. This CDR3 has 13 amino acids. Per germline, CDR1 MDHEN and CDR2 SYDVKM. CDR3 region: CASSLGGGLGYTF. CDR3 nucleotides: TGTGCCAGCAGTTTGGGGGGGGGTCTTGGCTACACCTTC.

V and J are TRBV19 and TRBJ2-7; 9 nucleotides align to TRBD1. Looked up from germline, CDR1 is LNHDA and CDR2 is SQIVND (reference sequence). V dropped 4 bases and J dropped 3; count of bases not matched to a gene: 10. The CDR3 covers 16 residues. DNA for the CDR3: TGTGCCAGTAGTACGACCCGACAGGGGGTATACTACGAGCAGTACTTC. Translated, it gives CASSTTRQGVYYEQYF.

This chain joins TRBV28 and TRBJ1-4; TRBD1 aligns across 8 bases. Germline CDR1 is MDHEN and CDR2 is SYDVKM. The J segment lost 3 bases and the V segment lost 6 bases, leaving 9 bases of the junction unmatched. The CDR3 is 16 residues long. CDR3 coding DNA: TGTGCCAGCAGCCCTGGACAGGGTTTTGCTAATGAAAAACTGTTTTTT. It encodes CASSPGQGFANEKLFF.